Here is one T cell receptor (beta chain) with its context. Its antigen remains unknown. The cDNA had a unique molecular identifier and a template-switch universal primer site. TCRdb called the 5' RACE reads again in MiXCR, with one record for every CDR3 protein. The repertoire holds 200,000 to 250,000 distinct CDR3 sequences, with around 8.1% as singletons. The donor group consisted entirely of healthy Caucasians. The data are from a study of identical twins. Study-wide results and limits: Those out-of-frame alpha sequences shared by twins showed an excess of low generation probability.

This CDR3 is built from 13 residues. V shed 5 bases and J 14 bases; nucleotides not matched to a gene: 9. Germline-derived CDR1 and CDR2 are MDHEN and SYDVKM. The sample also formed part of further work on yellow fever vaccine responses in identical twins. As reported in that work: Twin vaccine T cell responses reportedly seemed partly convergent, partly personalized.

V is TRBV28 and J is TRBJ2-1; 10 nucleotides match TRBD2. The sequence was collected from a woman under 30 in good health. Specimen: memory (CD45RO+) T cells sorted from blood. As DNA, the CDR3 is TGTGCCAGCAGTCCCGAGCCGGGACTAGCGAAGTTCTTC. Encoded protein: CASSPEPGLAKFF.